This T cell receptor (beta chain) came from a study of OX40 agonist ivuxolimab in advanced cancers. As for this clone: Its antigen is currently unknown.

General study findings and limits: CD8+ T cells showed, on average, more clonal expansion than CD4+ cells.

The protocol was immunoSEQ multiplex PCR, while the TCRdb copy is restricted to in-frame clones and leaves out a portion. The sample holds roughly 93,000 clones; 84% are singletons and the top ten take roughly 5.5%. Germline assignment: CDR1 SGHRS and CDR2 YFSETQ. The CDR3 extends over 13 amino acids. V shed 7 bases and J shed 6 bases, with 13 bases lying between them. Sample: CD4+ or CD8+ T cells sorted from blood, taken in a trial of the OX40 agonist ivuxolimab. The receptor was derived from an adult with an advanced solid tumor such as melanoma, head and neck, liver or kidney cancer. The V and J genes are TRBV5-1 and TRBJ2-2; D is possibly TRBD2 (6 bases). CDR3 DNA: TGCGCCAGCGGATGGGGGGACCCCGGGGAGCTGTTTTTT. It translates to CASGWGDPGELFF.